This T cell receptor (beta chain) was recorded in a study of shared clonotypes between healthy human individuals (dated by TCRdb to about 2020). Looking at the study overall: Three men and two women, aged 18 to 49 years, made up the cohort. The study deeply sequenced blood TCR repertoires of about 5 healthy adults to estimate repertoire size and the extent of clonotype sharing between individuals. Per donor, leukapheresis produced somewhere between about 0.85 and 10 billion PBMCs. For each donor, CD4 naive and CD4 memory were each run on three plates, CD8 naive on two plates, and CD8 memory on one plate. Libraries were prepared and TCR repertoires were sequenced by different laboratories using diverse techniques, in order to increase sequencing depth and limit assay-specific biases. What the authors observed across the whole study: Because the study included a small number of donors, the genetic and exposure-history diversity represented was limited. Around 5% of naive CD4, approximately 3.7% of naive CD8, approximately 2% of memory CD4, and more than 0.35% of memory CD8 clonotypes were shared across several donors. Compared with non-shared clonotypes, clonotypes shared by all four sorted-subset donors had higher generation probabilities. Incomplete sequencing was indicated by rarefaction of sorted-subset datasets, despite the large sequencing depth. Pairwise subsampling led to the expectation that sequencing depth would affect the degree of clonotype sharing among donors. Estimated clonotype richness was generally larger for naive than for memory subsets. Sampling was restricted to blood, and TCR repertoires in tissue are likely to differ from TCR repertoires in blood.

The donors were healthy, HIV-negative adults who had no recently reported acute infections or vaccinations. All donors were Caucasian adults living in Nashville, Tennessee, USA. CD4+ T cells were enriched by magnetic negative selection, after which naive cells were positively selected on CD45RA and the negative fraction was taken as the memory subset. Blood was obtained by leukapheresis, after which PBMCs were separated by Ficoll-Histopaque density gradient centrifugation and cryopreserved in liquid nitrogen vapor phase. Purity and quantity of every magnetically sorted T cell population were checked by analytical flow cytometry. Genomic DNA was isolated from each sorted fraction and quantified by UV absorbance on a Nanodrop 2000c. TCR CDR3 regions were amplified from genomic DNA by multiplex PCR using the deep immunoSEQ assay. Extracted genomic DNA from each cell subset was spread evenly across all wells of several immunoSEQ 96-well plates, with each plate serving as a replicate. For sorted subsets, roughly 190 ng of genomic DNA, equivalent to some 30,000 T cell genomes, went into each replicate PCR. Purified libraries were quantified with a Qubit 3.0 fluorometer, sized on a Bioanalyzer 2100, and re-quantified with the KAPA Library Quantification kit. Every immunoSEQ 96-well plate was sequenced on a dedicated single-read 150-cycle Illumina NextSeq 550 flow cell. Per the source publication's procedure: The immunoSEQ output contained only junctional sequences without quality scores, so filtering could not match that applied to full-length reads. To assign V/J genes and CDR3, sequences were annotated against IMGT germline references using PyIR, a Python wrapper for IgBLAST v1.9. Any read was removed if the V/J assignment was weak (E-value above 1e-6), the CDR3 was missing, or the read contained stop codons, out-of-frame junctions, or ambiguous translated residues. A V3J clonotype was defined by an identical inferred V gene, J gene, and CDR3 amino acid sequence. Percentage overlap between repertoires was calculated by dividing the number of shared unique clonotypes by the size of the smaller repertoire. Three approaches were used to assess repertoire richness: RTK rarefaction, the Chao1 estimator, and Recon v2.1 estimates of unobserved clonotypes. OLGA was used to compute generation probabilities for all TCRbeta clonotypes that the gDNA method yielded from a handful of donors. Held by TCRdb, this immuneACCESS table contains in-frame sequences only and omits some clones. Under half of the omission traces to an unresolved V gene where checked; the cause of the rest is unknown. The V and J calls and the clone size are those of that table, but D and trimming were determined from the DNA. This sample gives 2 million to 3 million clones in total; over 85% of them show up just once. The ten largest clones take up about 0.34% of the sample.

Counted from cysteine to phenylalanine, this CDR3 has 15 amino acids. The DNA shown is the 45-base CDR3, in frame from base 1. Reading the germline V gene gives CDR1 SGHRS and CDR2 YFSETQ. The germline V and J ends show losses of 4 bases and 3 bases respectively, and no gene match explains 5 bases of the junction. About this clone itself: It lacks a known antigen. No much larger clone is present one base from it, and per-base qualities are unavailable. At the DNA level, this CDR3 is encoded by other sequences in the same sample as well.

The TCR was taken from a man aged 18 to 35 in good health. Some clones in this sample may be carry-over from other donors' samples. The source material was naive CD4+ T cells from PBMCs. The sample's cell subset or site label, in plain terms: CD45RA+ positively selected. Recombination joined TRBV5-1 with TRBJ2-2; TRBD1 aligns with 8 central bases. The nucleotides are TGCGCCAGCAGCCCGGGGACAGGTGACACCGGGGAGCTGTTTTTT. This translates into CASSPGTGDTGELFF.